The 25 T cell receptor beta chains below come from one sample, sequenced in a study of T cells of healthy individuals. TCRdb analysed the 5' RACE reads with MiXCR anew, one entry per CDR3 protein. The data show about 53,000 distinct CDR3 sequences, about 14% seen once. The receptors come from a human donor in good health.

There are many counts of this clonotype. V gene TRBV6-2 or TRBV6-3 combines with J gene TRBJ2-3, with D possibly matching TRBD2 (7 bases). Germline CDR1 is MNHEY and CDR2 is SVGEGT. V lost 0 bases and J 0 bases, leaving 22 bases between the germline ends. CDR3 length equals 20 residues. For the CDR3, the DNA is TGTGCCAGCAGTTACTCGAAGGAGGGGGGAAGCGGGACTAGCACAGATACGCAGTATTTT. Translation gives CASSYSKEGGSGTSTDTQYF.

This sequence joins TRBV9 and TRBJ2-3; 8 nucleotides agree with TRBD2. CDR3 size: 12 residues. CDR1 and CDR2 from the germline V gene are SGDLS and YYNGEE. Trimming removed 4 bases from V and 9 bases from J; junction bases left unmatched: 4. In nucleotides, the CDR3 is TGTGCCAGCAGCCTGTCGGGGGGGACGCAGTATTTT. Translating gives CASSLSGGTQYF.

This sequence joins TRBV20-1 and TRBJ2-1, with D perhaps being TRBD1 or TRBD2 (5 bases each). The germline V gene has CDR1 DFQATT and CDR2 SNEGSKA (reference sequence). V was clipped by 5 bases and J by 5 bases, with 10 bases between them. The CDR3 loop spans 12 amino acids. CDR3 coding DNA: TGCAGTGCTTCCGGGGCTAACAATGAGCAGTTCTTC. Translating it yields CSASGANNEQFF.

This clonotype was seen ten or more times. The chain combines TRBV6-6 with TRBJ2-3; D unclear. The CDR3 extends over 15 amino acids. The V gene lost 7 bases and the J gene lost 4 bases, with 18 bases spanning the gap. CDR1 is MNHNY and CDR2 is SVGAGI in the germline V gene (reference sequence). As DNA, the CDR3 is TGTGCCAGCACCGCAGAGCCTTCCCGGGCAGATACGCAGTATTTT. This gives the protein CASTAEPSRADTQYF.

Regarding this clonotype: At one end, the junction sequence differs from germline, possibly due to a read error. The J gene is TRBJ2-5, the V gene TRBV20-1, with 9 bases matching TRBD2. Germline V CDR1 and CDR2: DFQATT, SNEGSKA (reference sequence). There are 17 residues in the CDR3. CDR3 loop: CSASNDGGRARAENQYF. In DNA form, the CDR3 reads TGCAGTGCTAGTAATGATGGCGGGAGGGCCAGGGCAGAGAACCAGTACTTC.

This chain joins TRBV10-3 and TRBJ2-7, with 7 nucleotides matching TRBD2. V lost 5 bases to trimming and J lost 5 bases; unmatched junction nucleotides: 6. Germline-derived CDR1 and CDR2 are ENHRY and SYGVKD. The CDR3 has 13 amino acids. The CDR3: CAISKASGDEQYF. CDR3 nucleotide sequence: TGTGCCATCAGTAAGGCCAGCGGGGACGAGCAGTACTTC.

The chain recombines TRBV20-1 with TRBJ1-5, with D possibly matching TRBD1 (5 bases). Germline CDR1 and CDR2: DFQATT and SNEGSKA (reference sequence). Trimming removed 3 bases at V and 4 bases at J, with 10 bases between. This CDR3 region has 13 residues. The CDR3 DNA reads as TGCAGTGCTAGGAAAGGGGCTAATCAGCCCCAGCATTTT. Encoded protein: CSARKGANQPQHF.

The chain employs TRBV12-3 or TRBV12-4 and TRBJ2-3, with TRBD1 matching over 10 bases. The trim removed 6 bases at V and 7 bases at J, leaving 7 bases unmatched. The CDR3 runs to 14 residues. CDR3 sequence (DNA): TGTGCCAGCAGCCCGACAGGGGGCGAGAATACGCAGTATTTT. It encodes CASSPTGGENTQYF.

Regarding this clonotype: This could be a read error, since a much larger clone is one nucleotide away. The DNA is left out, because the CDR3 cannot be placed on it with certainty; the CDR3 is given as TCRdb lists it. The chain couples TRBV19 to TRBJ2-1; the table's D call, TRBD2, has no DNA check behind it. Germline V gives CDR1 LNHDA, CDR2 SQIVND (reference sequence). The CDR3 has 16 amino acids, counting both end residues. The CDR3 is CASTSGLAVPYNEQIF.

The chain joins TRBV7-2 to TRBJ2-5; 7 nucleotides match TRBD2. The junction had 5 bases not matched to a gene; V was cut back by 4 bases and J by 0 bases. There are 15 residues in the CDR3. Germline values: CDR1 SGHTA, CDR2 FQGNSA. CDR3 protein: CASSSGRQYQETQYF. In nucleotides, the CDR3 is TGTGCCAGCAGCTCCGGGAGGCAGTACCAAGAGACCCAGTACTTC.

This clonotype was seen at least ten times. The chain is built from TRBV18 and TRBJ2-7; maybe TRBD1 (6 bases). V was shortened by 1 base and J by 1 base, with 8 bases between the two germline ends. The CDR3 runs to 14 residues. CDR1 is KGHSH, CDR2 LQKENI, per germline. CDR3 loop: CASSPHQGSYEQYF. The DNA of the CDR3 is TGTGCCAGCTCACCACACCAGGGGTCCTACGAGCAGTACTTC.

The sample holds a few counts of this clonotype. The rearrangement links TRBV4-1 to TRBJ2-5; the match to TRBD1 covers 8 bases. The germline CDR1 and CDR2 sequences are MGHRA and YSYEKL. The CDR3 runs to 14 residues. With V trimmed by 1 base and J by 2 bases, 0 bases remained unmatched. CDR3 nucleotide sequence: TGCGCCAGCAGCCAAGGGGACAGGCAAGAGACCCAGTACTTC. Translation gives CASSQGDRQETQYF.

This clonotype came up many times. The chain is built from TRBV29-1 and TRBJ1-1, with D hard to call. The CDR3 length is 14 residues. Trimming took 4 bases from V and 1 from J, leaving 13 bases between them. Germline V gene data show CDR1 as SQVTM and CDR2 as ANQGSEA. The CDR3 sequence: CSVGVRATNTEAFF. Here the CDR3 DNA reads TGCAGCGTTGGTGTCCGGGCTACGAACACTGAAGCTTTCTTT. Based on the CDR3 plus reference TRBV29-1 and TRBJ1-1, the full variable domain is SAVISQKPSRDICQRGTSLTIQCQVDSQVTMMFWYRQQPGQSLTLIATANQGSEATYESGFVIDKFPISRPNLTFSTLTVSNMSPEDSSIYLCSVGVRATNTEAFFGQGTRLTVV.

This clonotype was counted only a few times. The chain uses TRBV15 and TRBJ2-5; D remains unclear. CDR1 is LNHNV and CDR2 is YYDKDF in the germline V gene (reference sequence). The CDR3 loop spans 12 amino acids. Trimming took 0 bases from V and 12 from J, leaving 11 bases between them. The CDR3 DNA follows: TGTGCCACCAGCAGAGATGAAGGCGCAAAGTACTTC. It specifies CATSRDEGAKYF.

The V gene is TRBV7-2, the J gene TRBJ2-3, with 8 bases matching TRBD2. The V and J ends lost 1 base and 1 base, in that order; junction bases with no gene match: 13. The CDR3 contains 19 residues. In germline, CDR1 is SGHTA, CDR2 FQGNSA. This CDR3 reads CASSLVITAGGRGTDTQYF. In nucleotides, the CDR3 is TGTGCCAGCAGCTTAGTAATAACGGCGGGAGGCCGCGGCACAGATACGCAGTATTTT.

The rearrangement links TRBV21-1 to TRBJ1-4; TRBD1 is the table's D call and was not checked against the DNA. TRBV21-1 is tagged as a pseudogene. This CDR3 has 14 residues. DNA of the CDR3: TGTGCCAGCAGCGCGTTGGGGAAGGGAGAAAAACTGTTTTTT. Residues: CASSALGKGEKLFF.

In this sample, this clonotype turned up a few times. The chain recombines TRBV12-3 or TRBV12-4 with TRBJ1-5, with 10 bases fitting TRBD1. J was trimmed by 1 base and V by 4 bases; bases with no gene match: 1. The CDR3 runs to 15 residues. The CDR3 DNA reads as TGTGCCAGCAGTTCGGGACAGGGGAGCAATCAGCCCCAGCATTTT. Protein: CASSSGQGSNQPQHF.

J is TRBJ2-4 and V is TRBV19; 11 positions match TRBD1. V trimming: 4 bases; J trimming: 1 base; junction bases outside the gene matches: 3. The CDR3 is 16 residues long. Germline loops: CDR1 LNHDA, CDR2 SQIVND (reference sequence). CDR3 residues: CASSTGQGAAKNIQYF. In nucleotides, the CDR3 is TGTGCCAGTAGTACTGGACAGGGGGCGGCCAAAAACATTCAGTACTTC.

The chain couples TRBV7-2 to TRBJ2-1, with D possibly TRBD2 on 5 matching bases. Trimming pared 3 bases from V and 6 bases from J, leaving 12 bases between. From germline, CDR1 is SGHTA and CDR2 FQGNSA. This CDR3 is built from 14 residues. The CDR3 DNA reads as TGTGCCAGCAGCTTGTCCGGGAATAGCAATGAGCAGTTCTTC. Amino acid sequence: CASSLSGNSNEQFF.

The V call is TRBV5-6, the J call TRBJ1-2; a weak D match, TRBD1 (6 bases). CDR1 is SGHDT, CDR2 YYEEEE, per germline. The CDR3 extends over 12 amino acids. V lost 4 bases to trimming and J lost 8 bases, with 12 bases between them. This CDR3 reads CASSPRGRGYTF. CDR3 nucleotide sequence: TGTGCCAGCAGCCCCAGGGGACGCGGCTACACCTTC.

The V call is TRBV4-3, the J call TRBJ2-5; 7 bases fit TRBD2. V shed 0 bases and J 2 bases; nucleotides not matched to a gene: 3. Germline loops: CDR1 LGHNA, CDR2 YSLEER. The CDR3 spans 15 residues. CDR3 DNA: TGCGCCAGCAGCCAAGATTGGGGGGGACAAGAGACCCAGTACTTC. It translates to CASSQDWGGQETQYF.

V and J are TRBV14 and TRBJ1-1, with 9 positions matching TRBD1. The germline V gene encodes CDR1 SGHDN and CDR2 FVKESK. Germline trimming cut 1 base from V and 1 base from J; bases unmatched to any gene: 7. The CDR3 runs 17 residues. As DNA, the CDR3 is TGTGCCAGCAGCCAAGTCCCCTACAGGGGGCAGAACACTGAAGCTTTCTTT. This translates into CASSQVPYRGQNTEAFF.

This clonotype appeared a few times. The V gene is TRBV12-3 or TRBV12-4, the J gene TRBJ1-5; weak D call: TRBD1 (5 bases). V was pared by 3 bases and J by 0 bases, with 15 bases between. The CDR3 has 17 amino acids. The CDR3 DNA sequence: TGTGCCAGCAGTTTCCTACCACTTGACAGTAGCAATCAGCCCCAGCATTTT. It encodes CASSFLPLDSSNQPQHF.

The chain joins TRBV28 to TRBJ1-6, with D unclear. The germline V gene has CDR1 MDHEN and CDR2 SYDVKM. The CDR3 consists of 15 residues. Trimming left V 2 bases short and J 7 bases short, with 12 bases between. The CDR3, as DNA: TGTGCCAGCAGTTTAGCGGGAGAACGGAATTCACCCCTCCACTTT. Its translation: CASSLAGERNSPLHF.

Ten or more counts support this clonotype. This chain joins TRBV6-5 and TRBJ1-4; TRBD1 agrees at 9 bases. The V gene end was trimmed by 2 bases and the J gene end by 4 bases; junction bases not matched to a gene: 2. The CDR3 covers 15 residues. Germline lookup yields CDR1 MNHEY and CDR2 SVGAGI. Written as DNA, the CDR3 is TGTGCCAGCAGTTACGCGACAGGGGGTAATGAAAAACTGTTTTTT. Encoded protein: CASSYATGGNEKLFF.